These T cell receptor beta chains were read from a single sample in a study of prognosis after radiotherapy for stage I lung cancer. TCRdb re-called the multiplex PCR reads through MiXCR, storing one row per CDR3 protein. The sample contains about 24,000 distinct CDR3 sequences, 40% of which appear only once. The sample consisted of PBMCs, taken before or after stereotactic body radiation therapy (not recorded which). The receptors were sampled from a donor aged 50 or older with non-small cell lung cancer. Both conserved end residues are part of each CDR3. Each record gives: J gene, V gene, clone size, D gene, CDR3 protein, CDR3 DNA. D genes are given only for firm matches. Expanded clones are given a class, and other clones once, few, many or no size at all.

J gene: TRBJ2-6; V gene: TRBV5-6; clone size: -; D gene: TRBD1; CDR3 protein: CAISLAGQGAGGANVLTF; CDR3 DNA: TGTGCCATCAGCTTGGCGGGACAGGGGGCGGGTGGGGCCAACGTCCTGACTTTC
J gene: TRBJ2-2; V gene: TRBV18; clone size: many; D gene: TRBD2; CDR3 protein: CASSPRASGSPAVGELFF; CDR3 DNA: TGTGCCAGCTCACCACGGGCTAGCGGGAGCCCGGCGGTCGGGGAGCTGTTTTTT
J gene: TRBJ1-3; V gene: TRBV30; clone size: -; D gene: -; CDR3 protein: CATEVFGNTIYF; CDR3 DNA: TGTGCCACCGAGGTATTCGGAAACACCATATATTTT
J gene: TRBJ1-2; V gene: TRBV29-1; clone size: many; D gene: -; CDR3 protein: CSVEDPRDYGYTF; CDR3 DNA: TGCAGCGTTGAAGATCCCAGGGACTATGGCTACACCTTC
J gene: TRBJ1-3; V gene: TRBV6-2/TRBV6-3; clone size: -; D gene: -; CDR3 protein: CASSRDQGASPSVNTIYF; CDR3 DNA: TGTGCCAGCAGCCGAGATCAGGGAGCCTCTCCGTCCGTAAACACCATATATTTT
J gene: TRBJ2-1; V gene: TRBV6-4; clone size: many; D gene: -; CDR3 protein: CASSDAHGGSNEQFF; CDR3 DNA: TGTGCCAGCAGTGACGCCCACGGTGGGAGCAATGAGCAGTTCTTC
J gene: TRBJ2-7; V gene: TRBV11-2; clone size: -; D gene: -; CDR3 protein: CASSLDGISYEQYF; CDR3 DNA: TGTGCCAGCAGCTTAGATGGGATTTCCTACGAGCAGTACTTC
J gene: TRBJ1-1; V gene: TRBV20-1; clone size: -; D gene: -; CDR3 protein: CRAHDSGGTEAFF; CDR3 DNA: TGCAGAGCCCACGACAGCGGGGGTACTGAAGCTTTCTTT
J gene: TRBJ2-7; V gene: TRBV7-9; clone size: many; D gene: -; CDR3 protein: CASSLGIGGSEQYF; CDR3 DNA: TGTGCCAGCAGCTTAGGTATAGGGGGAAGCGAGCAGTACTTC
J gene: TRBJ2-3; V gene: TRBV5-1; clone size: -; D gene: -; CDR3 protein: CSSSLSTDTQYF; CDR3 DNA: TGCTCCAGCAGCTTGTCGACAGATACGCAGTATTTT
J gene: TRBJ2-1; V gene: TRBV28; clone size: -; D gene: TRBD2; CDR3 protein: CASSPVASGSYNEQFF; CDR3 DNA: TGTGCCAGCAGTCCTGTGGCTAGCGGGTCCTACAATGAGCAGTTCTTC
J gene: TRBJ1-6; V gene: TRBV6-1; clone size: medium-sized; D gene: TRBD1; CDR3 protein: CASSNRGWGSPLHF; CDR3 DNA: TGTGCCAGCAGTAACAGGGGCTGGGGGTCACCCCTCCACTTT
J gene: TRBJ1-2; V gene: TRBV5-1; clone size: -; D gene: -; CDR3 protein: CASSNGGPVGYTF; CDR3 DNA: TGCGCCAGCAGCAACGGGGGGCCGGTCGGCTACACCTTC
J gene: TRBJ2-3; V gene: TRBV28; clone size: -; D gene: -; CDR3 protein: CASSSTSTDTQYF; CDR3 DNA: TGTGCCAGCAGTTCGACTAGCACAGATACGCAGTATTTT
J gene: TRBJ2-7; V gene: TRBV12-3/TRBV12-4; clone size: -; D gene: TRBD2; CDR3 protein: CASRNMGLAGGDEQYF; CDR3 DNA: TGTGCCAGCAGAAATATGGGACTAGCGGGAGGTGACGAGCAGTACTTC
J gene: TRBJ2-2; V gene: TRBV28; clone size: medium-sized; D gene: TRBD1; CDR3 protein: CASSSPGTGGTGELFF; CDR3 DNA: TGTGCCAGCAGTTCCCCCGGGACAGGGGGGACCGGGGAGCTGTTTTTT
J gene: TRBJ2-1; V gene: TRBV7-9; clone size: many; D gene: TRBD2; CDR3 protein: CASSLVGTSGEQFF; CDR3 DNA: TGTGCCAGCAGCTTAGTCGGGACTAGCGGTGAGCAGTTCTTC
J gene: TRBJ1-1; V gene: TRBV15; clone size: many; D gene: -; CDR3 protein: CATSRDQVEEAFF; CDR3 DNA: TGTGCCACCAGCAGAGATCAGGTAGAGGAGGCTTTCTTT
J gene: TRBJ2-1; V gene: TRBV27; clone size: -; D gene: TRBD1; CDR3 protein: CASTTFRDRRKGEQFF; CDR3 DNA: TGTGCCAGTACGACCTTCCGGGACAGGAGAAAGGGTGAGCAGTTCTTC
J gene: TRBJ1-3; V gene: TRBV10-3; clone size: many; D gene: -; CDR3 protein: CATGWGSGNTIYF; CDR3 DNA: TGTGCCACGGGTTGGGGCTCTGGAAACACCATATATTTT
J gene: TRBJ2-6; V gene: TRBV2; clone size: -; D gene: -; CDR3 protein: CASRSAGCGSNVLTF; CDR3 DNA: TGTGCCAGCCGTAGTGCGGGGTGTGGGTCCAACGTCCTGACTTTC
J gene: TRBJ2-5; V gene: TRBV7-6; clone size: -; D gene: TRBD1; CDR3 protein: CASSLTGTEGETQYF; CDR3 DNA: TGTGCCAGCAGCTTAACCGGGACAGAAGGGGAGACCCAGTACTTC
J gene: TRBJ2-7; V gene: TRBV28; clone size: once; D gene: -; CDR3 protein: CASSLWGGSVVQYF; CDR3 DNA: TGTGCCAGCAGTTTATGGGGAGGCAGTGTCGTCCAGTACTTC
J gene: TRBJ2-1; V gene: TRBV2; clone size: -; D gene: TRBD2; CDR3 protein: CASSEPGLAVGLEQFF; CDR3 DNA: TGTGCCAGCAGTGAACCGGGACTAGCGGTGGGACTAGAGCAGTTCTTC
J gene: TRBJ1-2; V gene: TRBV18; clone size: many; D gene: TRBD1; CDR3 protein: CASSPSAGGDYGYTF; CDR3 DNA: TGTGCCAGCTCACCCTCGGCAGGGGGTGACTATGGCTACACCTTC
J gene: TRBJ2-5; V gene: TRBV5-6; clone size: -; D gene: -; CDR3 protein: CASSSKGSEIQYF; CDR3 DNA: TGTGCCAGCAGCTCTAAGGGTTCAGAGATCCAGTACTTC
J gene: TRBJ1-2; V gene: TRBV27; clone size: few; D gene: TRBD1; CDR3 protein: CASSLVGGQDDYGYTF; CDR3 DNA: TGTGCCAGCAGTTTAGTCGGGGGACAGGACGACTATGGCTACACCTTC
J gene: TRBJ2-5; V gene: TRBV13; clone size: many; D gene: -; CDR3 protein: CASSLEPEVFQETQYF; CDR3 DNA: TGTGCCAGCAGCTTAGAACCCGAAGTTTTCCAAGAGACCCAGTACTTC
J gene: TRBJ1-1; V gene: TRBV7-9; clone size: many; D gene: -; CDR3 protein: CAGGGGSMNTEAFF; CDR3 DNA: TGTGCCGGGGGGGGAGGGTCCATGAACACTGAAGCTTTCTTT
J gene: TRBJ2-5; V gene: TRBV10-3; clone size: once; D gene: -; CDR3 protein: CATPKEYGETQYF; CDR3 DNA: TGTGCCACCCCGAAGGAGTATGGAGAGACCCAGTACTTC
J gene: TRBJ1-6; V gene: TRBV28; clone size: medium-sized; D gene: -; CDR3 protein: CASSFVGGYNSPLHF; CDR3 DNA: TGTGCCAGCAGTTTTGTAGGCGGATATAATTCACCCCTCCACTTT
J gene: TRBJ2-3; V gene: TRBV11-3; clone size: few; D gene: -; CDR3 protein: CASSLPQGSYTDTQYF; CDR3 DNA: TGTGCCAGCAGCTTACCCCAGGGGTCTTACACAGATACGCAGTATTTT
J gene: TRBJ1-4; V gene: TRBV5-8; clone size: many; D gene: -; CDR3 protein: CASSFRELGKLFF; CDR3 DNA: TGTGCCAGCAGCTTCAGGGAGCTGGGAAAACTGTTTTTT
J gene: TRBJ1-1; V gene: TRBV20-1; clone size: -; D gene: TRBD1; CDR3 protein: CSASQGATSEAFF; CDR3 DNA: TGCAGTGCTTCACAGGGGGCAACTTCTGAAGCTTTCTTT
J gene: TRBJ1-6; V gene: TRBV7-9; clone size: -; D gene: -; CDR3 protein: CASSLLVSGTSPLHF; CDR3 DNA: TGTGCCAGCAGCTTATTGGTCTCGGGAACGTCACCCCTCCACTTT
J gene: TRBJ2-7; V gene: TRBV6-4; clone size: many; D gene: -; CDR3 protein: CASSDSRSVGYEQYF; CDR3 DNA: TGTGCCAGCAGTGACTCGAGATCCGTCGGATACGAGCAGTACTTC
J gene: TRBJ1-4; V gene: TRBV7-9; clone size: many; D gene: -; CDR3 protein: CASSSDSTEKLFF; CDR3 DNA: TGTGCCAGCAGCTCGGACAGTACTGAAAAACTGTTTTTT
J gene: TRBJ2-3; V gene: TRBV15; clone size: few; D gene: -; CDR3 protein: CATSYQPLRWSTDTQYF; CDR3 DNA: TGTGCCACCAGCTATCAACCCCTTAGGTGGAGCACAGATACGCAGTATTTT
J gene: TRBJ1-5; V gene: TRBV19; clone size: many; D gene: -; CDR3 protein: CASSIMKGGTQPQHF; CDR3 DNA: TGTGCCAGTAGTATTATGAAGGGGGGGACTCAGCCCCAGCATTTT
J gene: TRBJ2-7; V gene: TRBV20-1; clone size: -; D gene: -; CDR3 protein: CSATPTGVGTYEQCF; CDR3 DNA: TGCAGTGCCACCCCCACGGGTGTAGGAACCTACGAGCAGTGCTTC
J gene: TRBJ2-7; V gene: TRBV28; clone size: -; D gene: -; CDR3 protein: CASSLNRWKQYF; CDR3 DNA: TGTGCCAGCAGTTTAAACAGGTGGAAGCAGTACTTC
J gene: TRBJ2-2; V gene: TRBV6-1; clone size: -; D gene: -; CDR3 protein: CASSRRVSDTGELFF; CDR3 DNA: TGTGCCAGCAGCAGGAGAGTATCGGACACCGGGGAGCTGTTTTTT
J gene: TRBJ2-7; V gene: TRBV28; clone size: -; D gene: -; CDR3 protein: CASISPGTTNEQYF; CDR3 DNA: TGTGCCAGCATTTCTCCCGGGACCACTAACGAGCAGTACTTT
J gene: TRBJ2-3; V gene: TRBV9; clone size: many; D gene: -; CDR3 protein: CASSVTQGDTDTQYF; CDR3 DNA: TGTGCCAGCAGCGTAACACAGGGAGACACAGATACGCAGTATTTT
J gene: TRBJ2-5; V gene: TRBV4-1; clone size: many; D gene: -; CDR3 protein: CASSQGRRPRTQYF; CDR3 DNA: TGCGCCAGCAGCCAAGGTCGGAGGCCCAGGACCCAGTACTTC
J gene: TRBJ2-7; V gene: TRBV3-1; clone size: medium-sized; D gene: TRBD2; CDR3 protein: CASSLRAGVPHEQYF; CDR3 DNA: TGTGCCAGCAGCCTCCGAGCGGGAGTCCCCCACGAGCAGTACTTC
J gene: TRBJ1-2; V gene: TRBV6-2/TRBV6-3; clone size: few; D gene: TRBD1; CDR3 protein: CAISNPGGSYPNYGYTF; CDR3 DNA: TGTGCCATCTCGAATCCAGGGGGCAGCTACCCTAACTATGGCTACACCTTC
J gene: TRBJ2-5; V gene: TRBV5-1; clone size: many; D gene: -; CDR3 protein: CASRSRRQETQYF; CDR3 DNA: TGCGCCAGCAGGAGTAGGAGACAAGAGACCCAGTACTTC
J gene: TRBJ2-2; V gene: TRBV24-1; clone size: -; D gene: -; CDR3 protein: CATSGAGTTGELFF; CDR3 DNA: TGTGCCACCAGTGGAGCCGGGACGACTGGGGAGCTGTTTTTT
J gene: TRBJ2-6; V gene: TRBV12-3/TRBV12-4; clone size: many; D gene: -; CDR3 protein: CASSPSSGANVLTF; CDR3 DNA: TGTGCCAGCAGTCCTTCCTCTGGGGCCAACGTCCTGACTTTC